The entry that follows covers one T cell receptor (beta chain) sequence. The antigen is unknown. This sample stems from a study of vaccination effects on CD4 cells after COVID-19. The germline V gene encodes CDR1 SGHAT and CDR2 FQDESV (reference sequence). This CDR3 region has 16 residues. The V and J ends lost 5 bases and 4 bases respectively, with 20 bases between them. Measured with immunoSEQ multiplex PCR; TCRdb has only the in-frame clones, and not every one. The sample carries about 46,000 clones, around 70% recorded once. Under the ViraFEST assay, PBMC were stimulated with viral peptide pools so that antigen-specific CD4+ T cells expanded. Sequencing was performed afterwards. When 10 to 11 days of culture had elapsed, CD4+ T cells were isolated. As their vaccination, participants received two doses of either BNT162b2 or mRNA-1273.

This sequence originates from a human donor who received a COVID-19 vaccine. This chain uses TRBV11-1 with TRBJ1-1; TRBD1 might be the D (6 bases). The material sequenced was CD4+ T cells from PBMCs cultured with HCoV-OC43 spike peptides, taken after COVID-19 vaccination. Subset in this sample: HCoV-OC43 spike overlapping peptide pool stimulation. The DNA of the CDR3 is TGTGCCAGCAGCCAGGGGAGAGGCCGGGAGTTCACTGAAGCTTTCTTT. It specifies CASSQGRGREFTEAFF.